This TCR beta chain was recovered during a study of cytomegalovirus exposure and HLA in healthy donors. General study points: Most CMV-associated TCR beta chains appeared HLA-restricted in a later analysis. TCR beta V segments were, for the most part, productive about 87% or about 30% of the time in an earlier analysis. Many donors shared some public TCRs, even though most TCR sequences were rare.

In the PCR, 60 Vbeta and 13 Jbeta primers were used. Assay used: immunoSEQ multiplex PCR; TCRdb lists only in-frame clones, some missing. Its table lists about 50,000 clones. V was clipped by 10 bases and J by 8 bases; unmatched bases: 13. The CDR3 length is 13 residues. Germline lookup yields CDR1 SGHTA and CDR2 FQGNSA. A note on this clone: Antigen specificity is unknown.

The receptor's source is a man younger than 30 in good health and CMV-seropositive. The V call is TRBV7-2, the J call TRBJ1-1; TRBD1 agrees at 7 bases. The material sequenced was PBMCs. Here the CDR3 reads CATSPDRVVEAFF. CDR3 sequence (DNA): TGTGCCACTTCCCCAGACAGGGTCGTGGAAGCTTTCTTT.